This entry lists 11 T cell receptor beta chains sequenced from one sample in a study of blood T cell repertoires in COVID-19. Libraries were prepared by immunoSEQ multiplex PCR; TCRdb keeps only in-frame clonotypes and omits some of them. The table includes hundreds of thousands of clones, approximately 81% detected once. The sample consisted of peripheral blood. These receptors originate from a woman older than 75 with acute or convalescent COVID-19.

CDR3 amino acids: CAWSRKGGSTYEQYF. The CDR3 nucleotides read TGTGCCTGGAGTAGAAAGGGAGGCTCGACCTACGAGCAGTACTTC. The rearrangement joins TRBV30 to TRBJ2-7; weak D call: TRBD2 (6 bases). The germline gives CDR1 GTSNPN, CDR2 SVGIG (reference sequence). V was cut by 2 bases and J by 2 bases, with 16 bases left in between. This CDR3 contains 15 residues.

This chain connects TRBV20-1 to TRBJ1-1; no firm D call. The CDR3 totals 11 residues. Germline V lookup: CDR1 DFQATT, CDR2 SNEGSKA (reference sequence). V lost 4 bases and J lost 6, with 9 bases in between. The CDR3 sequence: CSAKGAAEAFF. CDR3 DNA: TGCAGTGCTAAAGGAGCAGCTGAAGCTTTCTTT.

The chain has TRBV6-4 and TRBJ1-2; D is unclear. The length of the CDR3 is 12 residues. V was cut by 0 bases and J by 9 bases, with 8 bases left in between. Germline V gene sequence: CDR1 MRHNA, CDR2 SNTAGT. CDR3 region: CASSDSRLSYTF. The CDR3 DNA is TGTGCCAGCAGTGACTCGAGGTTGAGCTACACCTTC.

The J gene is TRBJ1-4, the V gene TRBV24-1; possibly TRBD1 for D (5 bases). CDR1 is KGHDR, CDR2 SFDVKD, per germline. The ends were cut back, 12 bases at V and 7 bases at J, with 17 bases in the middle. The CDR3 is 13 residues long. The CDR3 DNA reads as TGTGCCCTGGAGGGCAAAAGGGGTGAAAAACTGTTTTTT. This translates into CALEGKRGEKLFF.

The rearrangement links TRBV5-4 to TRBJ2-5, with 10 positions matching TRBD2. The CDR3 runs to 14 residues. In germline, CDR1 is SGHNT, CDR2 YYREEE (reference sequence). The J segment lost 1 base and the V segment lost 4 bases, leaving 1 base of the junction unmatched. CDR3 sequence reads: CASSLAGVQETQYF. The CDR3 DNA sequence: TGTGCCAGCAGCCTAGCGGGGGTCCAAGAGACCCAGTACTTC.

The chain uses TRBV27 and TRBJ2-2; 9 bases align to TRBD1. The CDR3 loop spans 17 amino acids. Unmatched junction bases numbered 14, after V lost 6 bases and J lost 6 bases. Germline V gives CDR1 MNHEY, CDR2 SMNVEV (reference sequence). CDR3 nucleotide sequence: TGTGCCAGCAGCCTTTCCGGGACAGGGAACGTAGCCGGGGAGCTGTTTTTT. This encodes CASSLSGTGNVAGELFF.

The gene calls are TRBV19 and TRBJ1-1, with 7 positions matching TRBD1. V shed 7 bases and J 5 bases; nucleotides not matched to a gene: 10. The CDR3 runs to 14 residues. CDR1 and CDR2 (germline): LNHDA, SQIVND (reference sequence). CDR3 DNA: TGTGCCAGTACAGGGGGGTCTAAACTGACTGAAGCTTTCTTT. Translating it yields CASTGGSKLTEAFF.

The rearrangement joins TRBV30 to TRBJ1-4; D call uncertain. This CDR3 spans 13 amino acids. The ends were cut back, 1 base at V and 5 bases at J, with 8 bases in the middle. Germline-derived CDR1 and CDR2 are GTSNPN and SVGIG (reference sequence). DNA for the CDR3: TGTGCCTGGAGTGAGGGAGAGAATGAAAAACTGTTTTTT. Its translation: CAWSEGENEKLFF.

The count of this clone is one. This chain joins TRBV6-2 or TRBV6-3 and TRBJ1-2; the D is unclear. The CDR3 runs 14 residues. The germline CDR1 and CDR2 sequences are MNHEY and SVGEGT. V lost 7 bases, J lost 5 bases, and 17 bases lay in between. The CDR3 bases are TGTGCCAGCACCCCGCTGAGGGCAGGATATGGCTACACCTTC. Encoded protein: CASTPLRAGYGYTF.

Here the CDR3 reads CASSLITVANEKLFF. The CDR3 nucleotides read TGTGCCAGCAGCTTAATCACAGTAGCTAATGAAAAACTGTTTTTT. J is TRBJ1-4 and V is TRBV7-9; no clear D gene. The CDR3 loop spans 15 amino acids. The V gene's germline CDR1 is SEHNR and CDR2 FQNEAQ (reference sequence). V lost 2 bases, J lost 3 bases, and 10 bases lay in between.

This chain uses TRBV15 with TRBJ1-1; D gene uncertain. CDR1 and CDR2 from the germline V gene are LNHNV and YYDKDF (reference sequence). Trimming left V 7 bases short and J 3 bases short, with 12 bases between. The CDR3 is 13 amino acids. This chain's CDR3 is CATTGGPDTEAFF. The CDR3 nucleotides are TGTGCCACCACTGGCGGGCCGGACACTGAAGCTTTCTTT.